This entry lists 14 T cell receptor beta chains sequenced from one sample in a study of vaccination effects on CD4 cells after COVID-19. Pools of viral peptides were used by the ViraFEST assay to expand antigen-specific CD4+ T cells ahead of sequencing. CD4+ T cells were isolated after approximately 10 days of culture. Participants got two doses of BNT162b2 or mRNA-1273 vaccine. Clones were sequenced by immunoSEQ multiplex PCR, and TCRdb holds only the in-frame ones, with some missing. Counted here are 25,000 to 35,000 clones, around 86% occurring once; the ten biggest clones make up under 6.5%. These TCRs are of unknown antigen specificity. The sequences come from CD4+ T cells from PBMCs cultured with SARS-CoV-2 spike peptides, collected after COVID-19 vaccination. These receptor sequences come from a human donor who received a COVID-19 vaccine. Some clones in this sample may be carry-over from other donors' samples.

This clone was seen just once. The V call is TRBV19, the J call TRBJ1-2; 8 nucleotides line up with TRBD1. Germline values: CDR1 LNHDA, CDR2 SQIVND (reference sequence). This CDR3 has 11 residues. The junction had 7 bases not matched to a gene; V was cut back by 5 bases and J by 14 bases. CDR3 DNA: TGTGCCAGTAGTGGGCGGGACAGGTGGACCTTC. It is translated as CASSGRDRWTF.

The chain couples TRBV24-1 to TRBJ2-2; 11 nucleotides agree with TRBD1. Germline-derived CDR1 and CDR2 are KGHDR and SFDVKD. The CDR3 spans 16 residues. V was pared by 3 bases and J by 7 bases, with 6 bases of the junction left unmatched. This CDR3 is CATSDAGQGAIGELFF. The CDR3 nucleotides read TGTGCCACCAGTGATGCCGGACAGGGGGCAATCGGGGAGCTGTTTTTT.

V usage is TRBV6-1 and J usage is TRBJ2-7; D is unresolved. The V gene lost 3 bases and the J gene lost 5 bases, with 8 bases spanning the gap. The germline gives CDR1 MNHNS, CDR2 SASEGT. The CDR3 length is 12 residues. The CDR3 coding sequence is TGTGCCAGCAGTGATTGGATCCACGAGCAGTACGTC. Translation: CASSDWIHEQYV.

The genes are TRBV9 and TRBJ1-3; 8 bases line up with TRBD1. The CDR3 covers 13 residues. V was pared by 4 bases and J by 7 bases, with 4 bases of the junction left unmatched. In germline, CDR1 is SGDLS, CDR2 YYNGEE. Written as DNA, the CDR3 is TGTGCCAGCAGCTATCAGGGGGCGAACACCATATATTTT. Amino acids: CASSYQGANTIYF.

There are a few counts of this clone. The chain is built from TRBV15 and TRBJ1-2; D gene unclear. Trimming took 4 bases from V and 4 from J, leaving 10 bases between them. Germline V CDR1 and CDR2: LNHNV, YYDKDF (reference sequence). The CDR3 has 13 residues. CDR3 DNA sequence: TGTGCCACCAGCACCGGGAGATCCTATGGCTACACCTTC. It is translated as CATSTGRSYGYTF.

The chain links TRBV12-5 to TRBJ2-2, with D unclear. Germline CDR1 and CDR2: LGHNT and FRNRAP. The V and J ends lost 0 bases and 4 bases respectively, with 12 bases between them. The CDR3 is 16 amino acids. The CDR3 region is CASGLVPLFSTGELFF. The CDR3 DNA reads TGTGCTAGTGGTTTGGTACCGTTGTTTAGCACCGGGGAGCTGTTTTTT.

V is TRBV28 and J is TRBJ1-6; no reliable D call. Germline CDR1 reads MDHEN; CDR2 reads SYDVKM. V lost 7 bases to trimming and J lost 6 bases, with 16 bases between them. CDR3 size: 15 residues. Written as DNA, the CDR3 is TGTGCCAGCACCTTACTCGGGAGCGTTAATTCACCCCTCCACTTT. Its translation: CASTLLGSVNSPLHF. The complete variable domain, with remaining parts taken from reference TRBV28 and TRBJ1-6, reads DVKVTQSSRYLVKRTGEKVFLECVQDMDHENMFWYRQDPGLGLRLIYFSYDVKMKEKGDIPEGYSVSREKKERFSLILESASTNQTSMYLCASTLLGSVNSPLHFGNGTRLTVT.

The chain carries TRBV20-1 and TRBJ2-7, with D hard to call. V gave up 3 bases and J gave up 2 bases, with 11 bases separating them. The germline gives CDR1 DFQATT, CDR2 SNEGSKA (reference sequence). This CDR3 is built from 13 residues. This CDR3 reads CSASTLTPYEQYV. CDR3 DNA sequence: TGCAGTGCTAGTACCCTTACCCCCTACGAGCAGTACGTC.

The genes are TRBV3-1 (or the pseudogene TRBV3-2) and TRBJ1-6, with unresolved D. With 2 bases removed from V and 11 bases from J, the gap between germline ends came to 19 bases. Per the germline V gene, CDR1 is LGHDT and CDR2 is YNNKEL (reference sequence). The length of the CDR3 is 16 residues. CDR3 sequence reads: CASSQHQGCTSPPLHF. The CDR3 nucleotides read TGTGCCAGCAGCCAACACCAAGGGTGTACCTCGCCACCCCTCCACTTT.

The chain joins TRBV7-2 to TRBJ2-1; D tentatively fits TRBD1 or TRBD2 (6 bases each). V was pared by 3 bases and J by 4 bases, with 13 bases between. This CDR3 contains 15 residues. The germline V gene encodes CDR1 SGHTA and CDR2 FQGNSA. Here the CDR3 reads CASSFHGGAYNEQFF. CDR3 DNA: TGTGCCAGCAGCTTTCACGGGGGCGCGTACAATGAGCAGTTCTTC.

The gene calls are TRBV6-6 and TRBJ1-5; TRBD1 might be the D (5 bases). The CDR3 sequence is 14 residues long. V was clipped by 8 bases and J by 0 bases, with 11 bases between them. Germline-derived CDR1 and CDR2 are MNHNY and SVGAGI (reference sequence). The CDR3 DNA reads TGTGCCAGCCAGAAGACAGCTAGCAATCAGCCCCAGCATTTT. Protein sequence: CASQKTASNQPQHF.

This clone was picked up a small number of times. The V gene is TRBV6-1, the J gene TRBJ1-1; 8 bases match TRBD1. CDR3 length equals 14 residues. Trimming took 3 bases from V and 4 from J; bases not matched to a gene: 4. Germline lookup yields CDR1 MNHNS and CDR2 SASEGT. CDR3 in DNA: TGTGCCAGCAGTGACGACAGGGGAAGCACTGAAGCTTTCTTT. It encodes CASSDDRGSTEAFF.

The chain links TRBV30 to TRBJ2-7, with D unclear. CDR3 length: 14 amino acids. Per the germline V gene, CDR1 is GTSNPN and CDR2 is SVGIG (reference sequence). V gave up 0 bases and J gave up 2 bases, with 11 bases separating them. The CDR3 is CAWSVKGNAYEQYV. The DNA for the CDR3 is TGTGCCTGGAGTGTAAAAGGAAACGCCTACGAGCAGTACGTC.

This clone was observed once. The chain joins TRBV6-1 to TRBJ2-7, with 7 bases lining up with TRBD1. After removal of 2 bases from V and 3 bases from J, the junction contained 16 bases not matched to a gene. CDR1 is MNHNS, CDR2 SASEGT, per germline. This CDR3 is 18 amino acids long. The CDR3 sequence: CASSEIVGTVLYFYEQYV. CDR3 DNA sequence: TGTGCCAGCAGTGAAATAGTTGGGACAGTCCTTTACTTCTACGAGCAGTACGTC.